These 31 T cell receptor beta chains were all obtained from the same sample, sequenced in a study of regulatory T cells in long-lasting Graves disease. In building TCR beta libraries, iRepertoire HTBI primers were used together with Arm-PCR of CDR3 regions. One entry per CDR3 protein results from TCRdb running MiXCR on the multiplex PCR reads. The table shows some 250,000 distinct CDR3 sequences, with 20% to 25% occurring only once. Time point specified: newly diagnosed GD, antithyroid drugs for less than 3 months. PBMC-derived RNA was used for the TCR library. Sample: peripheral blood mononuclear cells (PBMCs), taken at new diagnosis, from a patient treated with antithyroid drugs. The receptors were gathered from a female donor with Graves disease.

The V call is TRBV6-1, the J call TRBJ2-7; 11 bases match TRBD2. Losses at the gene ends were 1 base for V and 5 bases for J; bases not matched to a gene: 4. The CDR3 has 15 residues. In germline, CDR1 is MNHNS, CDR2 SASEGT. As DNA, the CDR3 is TGTGCCAGCAGTGAAGAACTAGCGGGAGCCCACGAGCAGTACTTC. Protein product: CASSEELAGAHEQYF.

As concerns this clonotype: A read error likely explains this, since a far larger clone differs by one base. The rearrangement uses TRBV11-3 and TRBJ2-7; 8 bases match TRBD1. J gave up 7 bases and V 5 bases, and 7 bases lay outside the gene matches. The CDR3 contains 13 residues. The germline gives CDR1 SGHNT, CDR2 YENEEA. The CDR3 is CASSPGQVHEQYF. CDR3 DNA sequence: TGTGCCAGCAGCCCGGGACAGGTCCATGAGCAGTACTTC.

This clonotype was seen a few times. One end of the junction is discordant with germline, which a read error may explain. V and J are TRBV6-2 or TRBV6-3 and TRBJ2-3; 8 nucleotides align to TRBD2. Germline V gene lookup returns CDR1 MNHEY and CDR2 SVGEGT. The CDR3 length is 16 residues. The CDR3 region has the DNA TGTGCCAGCAGTTATGGGCGGGGGGTCTCCACAGATACGCGGTATTTT. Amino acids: CASSYGRGVSTDTRYF.

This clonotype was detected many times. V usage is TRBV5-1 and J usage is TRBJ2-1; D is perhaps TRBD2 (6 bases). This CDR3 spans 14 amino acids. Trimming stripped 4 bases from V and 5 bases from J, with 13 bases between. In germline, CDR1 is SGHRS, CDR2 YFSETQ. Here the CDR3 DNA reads TGCGCCAGCAGCCGGAGCGGGTCGGACAATGAGCAGTTCTTC. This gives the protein CASSRSGSDNEQFF.

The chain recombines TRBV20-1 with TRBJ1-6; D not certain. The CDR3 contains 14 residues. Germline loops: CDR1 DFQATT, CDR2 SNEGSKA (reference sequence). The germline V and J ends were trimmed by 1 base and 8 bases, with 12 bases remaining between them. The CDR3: CSARVPGGHSPLHF. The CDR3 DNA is TGCAGTGCTAGAGTGCCCGGTGGGCATTCACCCCTCCACTTT.

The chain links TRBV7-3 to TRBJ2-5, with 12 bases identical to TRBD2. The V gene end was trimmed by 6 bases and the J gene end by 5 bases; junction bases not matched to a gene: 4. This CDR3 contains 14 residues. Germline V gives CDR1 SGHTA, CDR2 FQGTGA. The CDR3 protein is CASSTSGGYETQYF. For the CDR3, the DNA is TGTGCCAGCAGTACTAGCGGGGGGTACGAGACCCAGTACTTC.

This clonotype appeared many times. This CDR3 reads CASSHSIHEQFF. DNA for the CDR3: TGTGCCAGCAGCCACAGTATCCATGAGCAGTTCTTC. The V and J genes are TRBV6-1 and TRBJ2-1; no clear D. The germline gives CDR1 MNHNS, CDR2 SASEGT. Trimming shortened V by 6 bases and J by 8 bases, and 11 bases separated the two germline ends. This CDR3 is 12 amino acids long.

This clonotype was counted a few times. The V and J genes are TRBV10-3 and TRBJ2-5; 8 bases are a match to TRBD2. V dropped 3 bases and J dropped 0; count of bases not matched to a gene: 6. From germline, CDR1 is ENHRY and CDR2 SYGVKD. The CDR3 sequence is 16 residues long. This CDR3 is CAISEPGGGNQETQYF. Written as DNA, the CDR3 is TGTGCCATCAGTGAACCGGGGGGGGGAAACCAAGAGACCCAGTACTTC.

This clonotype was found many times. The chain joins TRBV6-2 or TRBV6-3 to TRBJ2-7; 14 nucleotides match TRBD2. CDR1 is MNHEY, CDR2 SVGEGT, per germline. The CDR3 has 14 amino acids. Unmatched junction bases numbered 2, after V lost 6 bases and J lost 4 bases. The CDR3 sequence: CASRGTSGSYEQYF. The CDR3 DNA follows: TGTGCCAGCAGAGGGACTAGCGGGAGTTACGAGCAGTACTTC.

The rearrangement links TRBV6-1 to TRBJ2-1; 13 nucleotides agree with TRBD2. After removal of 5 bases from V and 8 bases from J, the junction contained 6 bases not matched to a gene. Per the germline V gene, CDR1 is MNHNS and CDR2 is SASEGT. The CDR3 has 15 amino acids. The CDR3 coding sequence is TGTGCCAGCAGTCTCACTAGCGGGAGGGTCCATGAGCAGTTCTTC. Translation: CASSLTSGRVHEQFF.

The CDR3 region is CASSVSSGRDEQYF. The CDR3 DNA reads TGTGCCAGTAGTGTCTCTAGCGGGAGGGACGAGCAGTACTTC. V and J are TRBV19 and TRBJ2-7; 12 bases fit TRBD2. The CDR3 has 14 amino acids. Trimming at V came to 5 bases and at J to 5 bases, leaving 4 bases not matched to a gene. The germline CDR1 and CDR2 sequences are LNHDA and SQIVND (reference sequence).

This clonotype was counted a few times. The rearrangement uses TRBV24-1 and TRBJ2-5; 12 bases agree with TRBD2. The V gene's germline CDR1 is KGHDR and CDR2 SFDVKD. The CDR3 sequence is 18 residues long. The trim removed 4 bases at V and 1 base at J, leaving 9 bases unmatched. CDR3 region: CATSDPTSGGLTQETQYF. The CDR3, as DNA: TGTGCCACCAGTGACCCGACTAGCGGGGGATTAACCCAAGAGACCCAGTACTTC.

As DNA, the CDR3 is TGTGCCAGCAGTCGACAGGGAGAGAACTATGGCTACACCTTC. Translation: CASSRQGENYGYTF. The chain joins TRBV9 to TRBJ1-2; 7 bases match TRBD1. CDR3 length: 14 amino acids. V dropped 5 bases and J dropped 2; count of bases not matched to a gene: 6. The germline gives CDR1 SGDLS, CDR2 YYNGEE.

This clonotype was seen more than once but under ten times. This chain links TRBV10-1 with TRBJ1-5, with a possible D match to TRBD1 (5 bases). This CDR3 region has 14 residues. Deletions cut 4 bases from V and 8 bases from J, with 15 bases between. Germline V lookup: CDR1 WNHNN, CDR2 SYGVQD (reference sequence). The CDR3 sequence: CASSGVAGTEPQHF. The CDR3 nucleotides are TGCGCCAGCAGTGGGGTCGCAGGGACGGAGCCCCAGCATTTT.

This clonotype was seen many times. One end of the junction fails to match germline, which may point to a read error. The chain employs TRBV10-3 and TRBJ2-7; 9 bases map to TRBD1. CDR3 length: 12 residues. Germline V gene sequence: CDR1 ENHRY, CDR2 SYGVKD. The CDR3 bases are TGTGCCATCAGTGGGGCAGACAGGGGGAGGCACTTC. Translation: CAISGADRGRHF.

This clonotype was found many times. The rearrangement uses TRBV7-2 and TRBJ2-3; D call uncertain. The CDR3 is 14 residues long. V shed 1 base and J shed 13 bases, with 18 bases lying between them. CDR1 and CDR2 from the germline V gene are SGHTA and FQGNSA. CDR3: CASSLDKGGAYKYF. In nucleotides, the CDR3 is TGTGCCAGCAGCTTAGATAAGGGTGGAGCTTATAAGTATTTT.

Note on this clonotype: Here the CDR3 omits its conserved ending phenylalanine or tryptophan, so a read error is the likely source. CDR3: CASSLGRLEAFS. The CDR3 nucleotides read TGTGCCAGCAGTTTAGGGCGCCTTGAAGCTTTCTCT. The genes are TRBV12-3 or TRBV12-4 and TRBJ1-1; the D is unclear. V lost 1 base to trimming and J lost 7 bases, with 7 bases between them. The CDR3 runs 12 residues.

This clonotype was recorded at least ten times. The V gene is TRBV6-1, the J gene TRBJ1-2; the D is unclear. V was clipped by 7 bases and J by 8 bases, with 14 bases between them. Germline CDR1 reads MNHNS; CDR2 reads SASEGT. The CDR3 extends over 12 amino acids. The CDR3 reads CASTKGRAGYTF. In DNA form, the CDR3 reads TGTGCCAGCACCAAAGGAAGGGCGGGCTACACCTTC.

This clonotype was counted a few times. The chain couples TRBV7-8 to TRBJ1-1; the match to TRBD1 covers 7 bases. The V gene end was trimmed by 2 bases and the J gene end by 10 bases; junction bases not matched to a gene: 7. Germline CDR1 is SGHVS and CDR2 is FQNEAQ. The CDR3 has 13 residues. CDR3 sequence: CASSLLPTGTAFF. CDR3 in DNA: TGTGCCAGCAGCTTACTCCCGACAGGGACAGCTTTCTTT.

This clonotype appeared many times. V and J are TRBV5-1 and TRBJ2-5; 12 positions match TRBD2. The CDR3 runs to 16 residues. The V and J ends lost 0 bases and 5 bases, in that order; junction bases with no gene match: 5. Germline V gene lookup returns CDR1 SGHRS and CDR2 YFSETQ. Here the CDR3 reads CASSLAGTSGPETQYF. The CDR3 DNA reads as TGCGCCAGCAGCTTGGCGGGGACTAGCGGGCCCGAGACCCAGTACTTC. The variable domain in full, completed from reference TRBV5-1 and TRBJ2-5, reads KAGVTQTPRYLIKTRGQQVTLSCSPISGHRSVSWYQQTPGQGLQFLFEYFSETQRNKGNFPGRFSGRQFSNSRSEMNVSTLELGDSALYLCASSLAGTSGPETQYFGPGTRLLVL.

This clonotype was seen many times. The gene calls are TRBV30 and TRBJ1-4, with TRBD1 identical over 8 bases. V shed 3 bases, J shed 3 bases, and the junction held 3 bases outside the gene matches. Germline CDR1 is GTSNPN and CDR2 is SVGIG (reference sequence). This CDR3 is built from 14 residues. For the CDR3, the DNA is TGTGCCTGGAGCCCAGGGGGCTCTAATGAAAAACTGTTTTTT. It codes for CAWSPGGSNEKLFF.

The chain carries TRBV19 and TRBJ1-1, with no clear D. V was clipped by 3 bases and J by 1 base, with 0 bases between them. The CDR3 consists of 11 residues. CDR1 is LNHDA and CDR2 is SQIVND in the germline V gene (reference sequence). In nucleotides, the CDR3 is TGTGCCAGTAGTATGAACACTGAAGCTTTCTTT. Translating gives CASSMNTEAFF. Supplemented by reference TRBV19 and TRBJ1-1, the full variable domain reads DGGITQSPKYLFRKEGQNVTLSCEQNLNHDAMYWYRQDPGQGLRLIYYSQIVNDFQKGDIAEGYSVSREKKESFPLTVTSAQKNPTAFYLCASSMNTEAFFGQGTRLTVV.

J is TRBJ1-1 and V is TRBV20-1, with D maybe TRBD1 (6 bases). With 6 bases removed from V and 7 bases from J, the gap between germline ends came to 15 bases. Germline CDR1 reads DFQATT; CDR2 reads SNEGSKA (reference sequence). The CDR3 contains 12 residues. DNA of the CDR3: TGCAGTGCCCTCCGGGGGGGCGATGAAGCTTTCTTT. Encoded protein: CSALRGGDEAFF.

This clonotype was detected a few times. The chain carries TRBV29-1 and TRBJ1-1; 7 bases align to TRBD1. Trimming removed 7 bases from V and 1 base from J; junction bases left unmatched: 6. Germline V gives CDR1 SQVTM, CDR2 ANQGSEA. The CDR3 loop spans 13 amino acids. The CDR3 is CSATQGGNTEAFF. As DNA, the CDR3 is TGCAGCGCCACCCAGGGGGGGAACACTGAAGCTTTCTTT.

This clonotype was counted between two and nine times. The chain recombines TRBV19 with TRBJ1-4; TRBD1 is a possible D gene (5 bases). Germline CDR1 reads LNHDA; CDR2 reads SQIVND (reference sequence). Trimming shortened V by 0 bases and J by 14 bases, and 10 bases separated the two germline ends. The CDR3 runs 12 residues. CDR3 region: CASSIERGRLFF. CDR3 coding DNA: TGTGCCAGTAGTATAGAGCGGGGCAGGCTGTTTTTT.

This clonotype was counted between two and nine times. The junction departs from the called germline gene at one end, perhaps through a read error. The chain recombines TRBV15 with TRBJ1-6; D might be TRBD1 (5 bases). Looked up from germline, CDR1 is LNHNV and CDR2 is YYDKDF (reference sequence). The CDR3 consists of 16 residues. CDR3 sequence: CATSRVVGQNNSPPHF. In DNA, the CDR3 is TGTGCCACCAGCAGAGTAGTAGGACAAAATAATTCACCCCCCCACTTT.

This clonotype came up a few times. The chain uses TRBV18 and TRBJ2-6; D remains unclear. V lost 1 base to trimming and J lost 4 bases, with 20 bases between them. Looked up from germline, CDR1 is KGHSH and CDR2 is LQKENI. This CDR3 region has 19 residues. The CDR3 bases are TGTGCCAGCTCACCACGGGCAGGCTCACCCTCCTCCGGGGCCAACGTCCTGACTTTC. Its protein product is CASSPRAGSPSSGANVLTF.

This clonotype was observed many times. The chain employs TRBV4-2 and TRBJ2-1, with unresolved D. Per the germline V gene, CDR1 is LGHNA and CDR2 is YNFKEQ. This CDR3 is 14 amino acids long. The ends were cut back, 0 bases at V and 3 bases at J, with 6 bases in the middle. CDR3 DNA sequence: TGTGCCAGCAGCCAAGAGGAAGGCTACAATGAGCAGTTCTTC. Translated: CASSQEEGYNEQFF.

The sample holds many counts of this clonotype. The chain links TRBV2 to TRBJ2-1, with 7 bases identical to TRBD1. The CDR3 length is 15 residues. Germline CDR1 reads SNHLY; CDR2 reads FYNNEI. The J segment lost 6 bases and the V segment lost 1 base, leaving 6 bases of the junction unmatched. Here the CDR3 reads CASSEVRQGSNEQFF. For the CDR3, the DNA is TGTGCCAGCAGTGAAGTGAGACAGGGTAGCAATGAGCAGTTCTTC.

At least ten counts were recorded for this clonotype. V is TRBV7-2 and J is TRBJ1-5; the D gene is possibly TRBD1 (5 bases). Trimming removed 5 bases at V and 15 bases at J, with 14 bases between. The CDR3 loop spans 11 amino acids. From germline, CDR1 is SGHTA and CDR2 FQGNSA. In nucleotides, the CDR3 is TGTGCCAGCAGCAGTTCTGGGACCGTGCATTTT. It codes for CASSSSGTVHF.

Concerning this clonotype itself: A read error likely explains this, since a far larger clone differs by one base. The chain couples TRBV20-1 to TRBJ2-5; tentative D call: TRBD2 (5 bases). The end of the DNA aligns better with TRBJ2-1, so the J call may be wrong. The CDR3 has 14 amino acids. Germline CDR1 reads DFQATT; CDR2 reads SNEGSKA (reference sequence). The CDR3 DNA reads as TGCAGTGCTAGAGATGAGGGAAGACGCGATGAGCAGTTCTTC. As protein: CSARDEGRRDEQFF.